Listed below are T cell receptor beta chains from one sample, sequenced in a study of T cell changes during pregnancy in multiple sclerosis. Some clones are missing from TCRdb's copy, which holds only in-frame ones; the method was immunoSEQ multiplex PCR. The table records tens of thousands of clones, roughly 92% of them present only once. The source material was peripheral blood, sampled in the second trimester of pregnancy. These receptors were obtained from a female donor in good health, enrolled as a control in a pregnancy study. Both conserved end residues are part of each CDR3. Each record gives: clone size, V gene, D gene, J gene, CDR3 protein, CDR3 DNA. The D gene is left open where the match is weak. Clone size is not always given. Where it is, it says once, few, many or a class for expanded clones.

.	TRBV7-8	.	TRBJ1-1	CASSLSTLGRSGYTEAFF	TGTGCCAGCAGCTTATCAACCTTGGGAAGATCGGGATACACTGAAGCTTTCTTT
.	TRBV4-1	TRBD1	TRBJ2-7	CASSHPPGQKSYEQYF	TGCGCCAGCAGCCATCCACCGGGACAGAAATCCTACGAGCAGTACTTC
medium-sized	TRBV2	.	TRBJ2-7	CASMGTGQEQYF	TGTGCCAGCATGGGAACAGGCCAGGAGCAGTACTTC
.	TRBV28	.	TRBJ1-6	CASTPPRTRNSPLHF	TGTGCCAGCACCCCCCCGAGGACAAGGAATTCACCCCTCCACTTT
.	TRBV4-1	TRBD1	TRBJ1-2	CASSQDSGTGGNNYGYTF	TGCGCCAGCAGCCAAGATTCGGGGACAGGGGGTAATAACTATGGCTACACCTTC
.	TRBV30	TRBD1	TRBJ1-4	CAWSSETGAEKLFF	TGTGCCTGGAGTTCCGAGACAGGGGCCGAAAAACTGTTTTTT
.	TRBV10-1	.	TRBJ1-1	CASKFKGRERANTEAFF	TGCGCCAGCAAGTTTAAGGGTAGAGAGAGGGCGAACACTGAAGCTTTCTTT
.	TRBV6-5	TRBD1	TRBJ2-5	CASGERQGRETQYF	TGTGCCAGCGGAGAACGACAGGGGCGGGAGACCCAGTACTTC
.	TRBV7-9	TRBD1	TRBJ1-5	CASSSSGQHNSNQPQHF	TGTGCCAGCAGCTCGTCGGGACAGCATAATAGCAATCAGCCCCAGCATTTT
few	TRBV7-9	TRBD2	TRBJ2-1	CASSMPAGVAYNEQFF	TGTGCCAGCAGCATGCCAGCGGGGGTCGCCTACAATGAGCAGTTCTTC
.	TRBV19	.	TRBJ2-1	CATVTGNSYNEQFF	TGTGCCACCGTGACAGGTAACTCCTACAATGAGCAGTTCTTC
.	TRBV5-4	TRBD2	TRBJ2-5	CASSLLAGGSQETQYF	TGTGCCAGCAGCCTATTAGCGGGGGGTAGCCAAGAGACCCAGTACTTC
.	TRBV18	.	TRBJ2-1	CASSPDKGVYNEQFF	TGTGCCAGCTCGCCGGACAAGGGTGTCTACAATGAGCAGTTCTTC